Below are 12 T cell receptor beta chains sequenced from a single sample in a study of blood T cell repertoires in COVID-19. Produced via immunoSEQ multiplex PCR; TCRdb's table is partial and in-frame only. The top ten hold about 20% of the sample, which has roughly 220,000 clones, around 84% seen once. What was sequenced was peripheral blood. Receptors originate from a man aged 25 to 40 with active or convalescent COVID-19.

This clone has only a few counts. The CDR3 DNA reads as TGTGCCAGCGCCGGAAGCGCCAACTATGGCTACACCTTC. This encodes CASAGSANYGYTF. The rearrangement links TRBV27 to TRBJ1-2, with D unresolved. Germline V gene sequence: CDR1 MNHEY, CDR2 SMNVEV (reference sequence). The CDR3 has 13 residues. The V and J ends lost 8 bases and 2 bases respectively, with 12 bases between them.

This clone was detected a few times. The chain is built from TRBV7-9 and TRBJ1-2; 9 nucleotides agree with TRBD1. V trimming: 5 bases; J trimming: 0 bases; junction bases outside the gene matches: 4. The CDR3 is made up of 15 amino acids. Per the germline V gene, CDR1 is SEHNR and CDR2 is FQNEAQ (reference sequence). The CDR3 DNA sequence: TGTGCCAGCAGCCCCGGACAGGGGACTAACTATGGCTACACCTTC. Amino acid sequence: CASSPGQGTNYGYTF. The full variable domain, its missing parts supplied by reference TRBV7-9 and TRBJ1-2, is DTGVSQNPRHKITKRGQNVTFRCDPISEHNRLYWYRQTLGQGPEFLTYFQNEAQLEKSRLLSDRFSAERPKGSFSTLEIQRTEQGDSAMYLCASSPGQGTNYGYTFGSGTRLTVV.

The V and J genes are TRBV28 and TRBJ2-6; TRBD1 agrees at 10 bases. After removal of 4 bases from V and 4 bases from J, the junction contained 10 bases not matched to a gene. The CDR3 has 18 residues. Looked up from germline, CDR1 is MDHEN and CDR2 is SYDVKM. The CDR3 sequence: CASSSRWGQGTGANVLTF. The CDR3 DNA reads TGTGCCAGCAGTTCGCGTTGGGGACAGGGGACCGGGGCCAACGTCCTGACTTTC.

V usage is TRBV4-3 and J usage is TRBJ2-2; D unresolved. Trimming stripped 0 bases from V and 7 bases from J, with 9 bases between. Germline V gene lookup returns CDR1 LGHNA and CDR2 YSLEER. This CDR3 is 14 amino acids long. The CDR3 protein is CASSQDSHNGELFF. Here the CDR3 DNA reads TGCGCCAGCAGCCAAGATAGCCATAACGGGGAGCTGTTTTTT.

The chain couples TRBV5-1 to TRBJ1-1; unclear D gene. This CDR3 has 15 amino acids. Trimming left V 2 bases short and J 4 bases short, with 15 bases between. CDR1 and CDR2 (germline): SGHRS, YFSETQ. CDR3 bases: TGCGCCAGCAGCTTTGCCCAACCCGAGGGCACTGAAGCTTTCTTT. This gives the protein CASSFAQPEGTEAFF.

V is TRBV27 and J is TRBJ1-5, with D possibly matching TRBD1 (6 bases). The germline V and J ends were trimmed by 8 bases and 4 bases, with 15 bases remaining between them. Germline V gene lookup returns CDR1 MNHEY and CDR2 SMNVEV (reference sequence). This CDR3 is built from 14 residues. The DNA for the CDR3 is TGTGCCAGCGCATCACAGGGTGGGAATCAGCCCCAGCATTTT. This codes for CASASQGGNQPQHF.

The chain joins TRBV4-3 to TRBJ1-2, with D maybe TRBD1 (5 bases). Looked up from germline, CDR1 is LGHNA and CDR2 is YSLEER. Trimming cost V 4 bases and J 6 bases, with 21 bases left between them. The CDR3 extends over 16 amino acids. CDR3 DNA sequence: TGCGCCAGCAGCCCAGGGATCGGGGGGTTGGGGAATGGCTACACCTTC. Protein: CASSPGIGGLGNGYTF.

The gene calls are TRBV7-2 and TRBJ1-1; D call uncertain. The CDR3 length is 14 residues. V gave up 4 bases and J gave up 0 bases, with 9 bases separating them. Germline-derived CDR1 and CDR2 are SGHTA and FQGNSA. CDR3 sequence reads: CASSYFSMNTEAFF. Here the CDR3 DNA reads TGTGCCAGCAGCTATTTTAGCATGAACACTGAAGCTTTCTTT.

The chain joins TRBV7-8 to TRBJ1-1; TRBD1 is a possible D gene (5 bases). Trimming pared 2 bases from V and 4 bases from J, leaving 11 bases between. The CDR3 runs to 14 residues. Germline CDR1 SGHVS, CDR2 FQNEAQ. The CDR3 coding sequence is TGTGCCAGCAGCTTACTTGCCAGGGCCACTGAAGCTTTCTTT. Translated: CASSLLARATEAFF. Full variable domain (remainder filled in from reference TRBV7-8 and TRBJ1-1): GAGVSQSPRYKVAKRGQDVALRCDPISGHVSLFWYQQALGQGPEFLTYFQNEAQLDKSGLPSDRFFAERPEGSVSTLKIQRTQQEDSAVYLCASSLLARATEAFFGQGTRLTVV.

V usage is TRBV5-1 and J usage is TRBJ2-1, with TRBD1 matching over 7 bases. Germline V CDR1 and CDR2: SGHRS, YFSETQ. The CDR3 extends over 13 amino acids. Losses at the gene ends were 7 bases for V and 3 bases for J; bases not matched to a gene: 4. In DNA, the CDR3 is TGCGCCAGCGGACGACAGGGCTACAATGAGCAGTTCTTC. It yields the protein CASGRQGYNEQFF.

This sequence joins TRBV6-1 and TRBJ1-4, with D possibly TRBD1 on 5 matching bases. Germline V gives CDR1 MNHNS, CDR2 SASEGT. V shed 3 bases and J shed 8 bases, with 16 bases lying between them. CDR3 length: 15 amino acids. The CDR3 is CASSEWARVREKLFF. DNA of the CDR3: TGTGCCAGCAGTGAGTGGGCCAGGGTCAGGGAAAAACTGTTTTTT.

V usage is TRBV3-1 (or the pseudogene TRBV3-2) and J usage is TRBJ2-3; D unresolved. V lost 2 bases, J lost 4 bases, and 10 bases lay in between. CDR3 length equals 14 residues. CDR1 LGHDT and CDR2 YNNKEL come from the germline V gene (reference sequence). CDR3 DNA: TGTGCCAGCAGCCAAAGTTTGGAGTCAGATACGCAGTATTTT. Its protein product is CASSQSLESDTQYF.